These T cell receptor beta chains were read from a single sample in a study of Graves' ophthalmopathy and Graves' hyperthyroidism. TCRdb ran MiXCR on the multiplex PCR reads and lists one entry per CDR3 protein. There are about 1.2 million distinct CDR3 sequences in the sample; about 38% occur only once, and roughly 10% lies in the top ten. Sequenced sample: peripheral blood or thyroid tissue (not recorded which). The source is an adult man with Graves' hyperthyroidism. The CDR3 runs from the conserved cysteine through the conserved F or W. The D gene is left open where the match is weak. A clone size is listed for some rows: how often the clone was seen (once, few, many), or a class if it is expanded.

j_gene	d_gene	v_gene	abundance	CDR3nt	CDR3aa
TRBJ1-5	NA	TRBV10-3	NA	TGTGCCATCAGTTACGCGTGGGGAAATCAGCCCCAGCATTTT	CAISYAWGNQPQHF
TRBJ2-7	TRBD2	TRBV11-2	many	TGTGCCAGCAGGCCACTAGCGGGAGGGCCTAGTGAGCAGTACTTC	CASRPLAGGPSEQYF
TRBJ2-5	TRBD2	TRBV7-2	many	TGTGCCAGCAGCTTAGGACTAGCGGAAAAGTACTTC	CASSLGLAEKYF
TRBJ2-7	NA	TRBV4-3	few	TGCGCCAGCAGCCAAGATTGGGGTACCACCTACGAGCAGTACTTC	CASSQDWGTTYEQYF
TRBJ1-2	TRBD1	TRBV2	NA	TGTGCCAGCAGTTCCACAGGGGCCGATCAGCCCCTTAACTATGGCTACACCTTC	CASSSTGADQPLNYGYTF
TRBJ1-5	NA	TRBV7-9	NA	TGTGCCAGCAGCCATCGCGGGGAAGATAGCAATCAGCCCCAGCATTTT	CASSHRGEDSNQPQHF
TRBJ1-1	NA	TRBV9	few	TGTGCCAGCACCAGAACGAAAGACATGGACCTTGGAGCTTTCTTT	CASTRTKDMDLGAFF
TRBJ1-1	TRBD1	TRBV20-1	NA	TGCAGTGCCCAGGACGGTTTTGGACAGGCCGACATGGTAGCTTTCTTT	CSAQDGFGQADMVAFF
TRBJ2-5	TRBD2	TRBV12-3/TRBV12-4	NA	TGTGCTAGTTGTGGCGGAGCGGGGGGTTTGGAGACCCAGTACTTC	CASCGGAGGLETQYF
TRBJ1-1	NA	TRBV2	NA	TGTGCCAGCAGTGGACAGAGAGGCACTGAAGCTTTCTTT	CASSGQRGTEAFF
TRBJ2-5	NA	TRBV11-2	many	TGTGCCAGCAGCTTAGGTCAGGCCTTCCTGGAGACCCAGTACTTC	CASSLGQAFLETQYF
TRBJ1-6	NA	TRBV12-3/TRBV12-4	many	TGTGCCAGCAGTTGGGGGGGTCCGAGTTCACCCCTCCACTTT	CASSWGGPSSPLHF
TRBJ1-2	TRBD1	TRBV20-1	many	TGCAGTGCTAGAGAAGGGGGCAACCCTAACTATGGCTACACCTTC	CSAREGGNPNYGYTF
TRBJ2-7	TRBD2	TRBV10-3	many	TGTGCCATCAGGGGGGTGGGGACTAGCAGCTACGAGCAGTACTTC	CAIRGVGTSSYEQYF
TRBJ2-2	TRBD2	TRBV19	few	TGTGCCAGTAGTATCCTCGGGATAGCGGGAGTTTCGGGGGAGCTGTTTTTT	CASSILGIAGVSGELFF
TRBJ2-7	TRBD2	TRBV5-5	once	TGTGCCAGCAGCCCTGGCGGGAGATCCCACGAGCAGTACTTC	CASSPGGRSHEQYF
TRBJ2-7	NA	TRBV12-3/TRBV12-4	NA	TGTGCCAGCACCCCACGAGGGGTCCCCTACGAGCAGTACTTC	CASTPRGVPYEQYF
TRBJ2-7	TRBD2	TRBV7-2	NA	TGTGCCAGCGGCTCCCTCACTAGCGGGAGAGCCTACGAGCAGTACTTC	CASGSLTSGRAYEQYF
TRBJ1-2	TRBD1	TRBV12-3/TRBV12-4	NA	TGTGCCAGCAGTCAAGGACAGGGTGGCTACACTTTC	CASSQGQGGYTF
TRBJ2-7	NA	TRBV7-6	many	TGTACCAGCAGCTTAGCGCAAAACAGGGCGGACGAGCAGTACTTC	CTSSLAQNRADEQYF
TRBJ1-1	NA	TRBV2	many	TGTGCCAGCATGGCACACTCGAATACTGAAGCTTTCTTT	CASMAHSNTEAFF